This T cell receptor (beta chain) was documented in a study of CD8+ T cells in alopecia areata (dated by TCRdb to 2016 to 2019). General notes on the study: Treated patients were enrolled in an open-label pilot trial of oral tofacitinib, 5 to 10 mg twice daily, for moderate-to-severe alopecia areata. RNA came from the PAXgene miRNA kit for fixed scalp, the miRNeasy kit for PBMCs, and the RNeasy kit for mouse skin. Tofacitinib was given for 6 to 18 months, followed by 6 months of follow-up off drug to assess delayed response and recurrence. Human TCRbeta sequencing covered scalp tissue and sorted CD4+ and CD8+ peripheral blood T cells from patchy and totalis/universalis alopecia areata patients and healthy controls. TCRbeta CDR3 regions were amplified by immunoSEQ multiplex PCR using 35 Vbeta forward and 13 Jbeta reverse primers. For the treated patients, the SALT score, which quantifies what percentage of scalp surface area is affected, served as the measure of disease severity. Tofacitinib-treated patients had biopsies at baseline and at 4 and 24 weeks of treatment, with a later scalp biopsy in several patients. Scalp clonality was compared across normal scalp (n=4), patchy alopecia areata scalp (n=8), and alopecia totalis/universalis scalp (n=8). To study T cell clonal expansion in alopecia areata, the researchers applied high-throughput TCRbeta sequencing to both the C3H/HeJ mouse model and human patients. What the authors observed across the whole study: Unlike mouse skin, which is dominated by gammadelta T cells, normal human skin has resident alphabeta T cells that are also sequenced, and this complicates analysis of the scalp TCR repertoire. Many expanded lesional clones were found to persist in scalp and blood during tofacitinib treatment, and relapse after treatment cessation may be partly explained by this persistence. Higher clonality and more expanded CD8+ clones were observed in lesional scalp than in normal scalp, particularly in alopecia totalis/universalis, a finding suggestive of antigenic drive. Shared TCR sequences between patients were less evident than in mice, which may be partly attributable to HLA diversity in the patient population. Because the treated cohort was small and had only one nonresponder, larger studies are needed to examine links between baseline CD8+ expansion and response. Tofacitinib significantly lowered scalp clonality and the number of expanded CD8+ clones among the top 100 scalp clones.

About this clone itself: Its target antigen remains unknown. No quality values exist for individual bases; no much larger clone is one base distant.

The library was prepared using the immunoSEQ multiplex PCR assay. To provide template for TCR sequencing, every sample had RNA extracted and reverse transcribed into cDNA. First-strand cDNA was synthesized using SuperScript III with a 2:1 mix of oligo-dT and random hexamers. Amplification bias was assessed with a synthetic immune receptor repertoire, and residual bias was removed computationally. Turning to the authors' computational methods: After raw reads were preprocessed to remove errors, the CDR3 was defined following IMGT conventions as running from the conserved cysteine to phenylalanine. Clonality was computed by normalizing Shannon entropy by log2 of the number of productive unique TCRs and subtracting the result from 1. CD4 or CD8 identity of scalp clones was inferred by cross-referencing scalp TCRbeta sequences with sorted blood CD4 and CD8 repertoires. The immuneACCESS repertoire file appears here via TCRdb, limited to in-frame rearrangements. These files lack a portion of the clones; in checked studies, under half of the deficit traces to unresolved V genes, and the cause of the others is not known. The V and J calls and clone size are taken from that table; D and trimming were inferred from the DNA. The table for this sample lists nearly 200,000 clones; 55% to 70% of them were counted only once. The ten most abundant clones make up roughly 5% of the sample.

The CDR3 has 14 amino acids, counting the end cysteine and phenylalanine. Only the CDR3 region is kept as DNA, spanning 42 bases read in frame from base 1. The germline V gene provides CDR1 LGHNA and CDR2 YNFKEQ. V and J are truncated by 1 base and 5 bases respectively, leaving an intervening sequence of 9 bases. Per the publication, the time point label means: 24 weeks on oral tofacitinib. Taken with the paper, the label for treatment or condition translates to: oral pan-JAK inhibitor, 5-10 mg twice daily. From alopecia areata patients, peripheral blood was collected along with lesional scalp punch biopsies. PBMCs were isolated by density centrifugation and stained for CD3, CD4 and CD8, after which CD4+ and CD8+ T cells were sorted on a FACSAria.

The receptor comes from a human donor with alopecia areata. The chain uses TRBV4-2 and TRBJ2-1; 6 matching bases give a weak D call of TRBD1. The material sequenced was CD4+ T cells sorted from blood, taken at week 24, from a patient treated with tofacitinib. The DNA reads TGTGCCAGCAGCCAAGGACAGGCGGACAATGAGCAGTTCTTC. Its translation reads: CASSQGQADNEQFF.